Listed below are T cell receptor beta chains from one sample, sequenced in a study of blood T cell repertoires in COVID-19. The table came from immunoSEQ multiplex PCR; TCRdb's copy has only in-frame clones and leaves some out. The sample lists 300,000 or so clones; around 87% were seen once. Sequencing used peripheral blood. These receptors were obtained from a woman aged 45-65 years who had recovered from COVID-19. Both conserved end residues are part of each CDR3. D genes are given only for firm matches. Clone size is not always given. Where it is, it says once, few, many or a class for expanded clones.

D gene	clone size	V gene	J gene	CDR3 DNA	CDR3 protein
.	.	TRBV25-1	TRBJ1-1	TGTGCCAGCAGTGACCAGACAGCTGAAGCTTTCTTT	CASSDQTAEAFF
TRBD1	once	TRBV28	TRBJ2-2	TGTGCCAGCAGTAAGACAGGGTTGTCCGGGGAGCTGTTTTTT	CASSKTGLSGELFF
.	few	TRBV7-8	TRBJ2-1	TGTGCCAGCAGCTTATTACGGGACTGGGGCAATGAGCAGTTCTTC	CASSLLRDWGNEQFF
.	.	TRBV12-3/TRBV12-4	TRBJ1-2	TGTGCCAGCAGTCACCTCGGCAGGCATGGCTACACCTTC	CASSHLGRHGYTF
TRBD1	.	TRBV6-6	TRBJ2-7	TGTGCCAGCAGTCCGCCGGGACAGGGGGCGCGGGAGCAGTACTTC	CASSPPGQGAREQYF
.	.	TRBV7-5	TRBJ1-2	TGTGCCAGAAGCTCGACTACCGGGACAGGGGGGAGTTATGGCTACACCTTC	CARSSTTGTGGSYGYTF
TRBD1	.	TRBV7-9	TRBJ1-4	TGTGCCAGCAGCAGACGACAGGGTAATGAAAAACTGTTTTTT	CASSRRQGNEKLFF
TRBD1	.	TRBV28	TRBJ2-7	TGTGCCAGCCTAGACAGGGAACACGAGCAGTACTTC	CASLDREHEQYF
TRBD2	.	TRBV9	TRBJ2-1	TGTGCCAGCAGCGTACGGAACCTAGCGGGCGATGAGCAGTTCTTC	CASSVRNLAGDEQFF
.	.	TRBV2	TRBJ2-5	TGTGCCAGCAGGGACAACTTGGCCCAGTACTTC	CASRDNLAQYF
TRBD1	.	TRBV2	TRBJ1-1	TGTGCCAGCGGACAGGGGGCTGAAGCTTTCTTT	CASGQGAEAFF
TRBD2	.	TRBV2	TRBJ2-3	TGTGCCAGCTTGGGTCTGGGACTAGCGGGAGGCACAGATACGCAGTATTTT	CASLGLGLAGGTDTQYF
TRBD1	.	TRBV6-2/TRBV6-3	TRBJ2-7	TGTGCCAGCAGTTACGGCAGGGGGCGGAAGTACGAGCAGTACTTC	CASSYGRGRKYEQYF
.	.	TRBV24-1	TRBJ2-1	TGTGCCACCAGTGATATTTACAGTTCAAATGAGCAGTTCTTC	CATSDIYSSNEQFF
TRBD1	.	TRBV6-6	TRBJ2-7	TGTGCCAGCAAAGCCGGGACAGGGCCCTCCTACGAGCAGTACTTC	CASKAGTGPSYEQYF